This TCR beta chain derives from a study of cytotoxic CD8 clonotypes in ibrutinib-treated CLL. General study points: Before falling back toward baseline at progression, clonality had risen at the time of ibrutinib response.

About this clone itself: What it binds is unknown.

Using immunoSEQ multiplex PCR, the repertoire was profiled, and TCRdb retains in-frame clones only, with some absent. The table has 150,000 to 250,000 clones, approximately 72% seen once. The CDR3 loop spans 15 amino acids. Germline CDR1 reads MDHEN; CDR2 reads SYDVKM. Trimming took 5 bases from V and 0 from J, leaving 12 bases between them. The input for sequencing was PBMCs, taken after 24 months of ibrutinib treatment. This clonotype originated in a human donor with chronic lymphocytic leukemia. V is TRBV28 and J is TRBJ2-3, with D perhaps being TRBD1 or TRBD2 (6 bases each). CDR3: CASSAWGASTDTQYF. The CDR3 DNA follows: TGTGCCAGCAGTGCTTGGGGGGCTAGCACAGATACGCAGTATTTT.